Listed below are T cell receptor beta chains from one sample, sequenced in a study of control samples from healthy donors and cancer patients. Some clones are missing from TCRdb's copy, which holds only in-frame ones; the method was immunoSEQ multiplex PCR. Among 150,000 to 200,000 clones, 80% to 90% were seen once, and the ten largest hold about 11%. The sample was blood. These receptors all stem from a young man in good health. Both conserved end residues are part of each CDR3. A D gene is named only where the DNA matches it firmly. Rows may omit the clone size; those that give it use once, few, many or a size class.

D gene: TRBD2
V gene: TRBV3-1/TRBV3-2
clone size: once
J gene: TRBJ2-1
CDR3 DNA: TGTGCCAGCAGCCAAATCCCGGGGGGGGCGGGGGGCCGAAGCTCCTACAATGAGCAGTTCTTC
CDR3 protein: CASSQIPGGAGGRSSYNEQFF

D gene: .
V gene: TRBV4-1
clone size: .
J gene: TRBJ1-1
CDR3 DNA: TGCGCCAGCAGCCCACGAAGGGACACTGAAGCTTTCTTT
CDR3 protein: CASSPRRDTEAFF

D gene: TRBD1
V gene: TRBV5-6
clone size: .
J gene: TRBJ1-1
CDR3 DNA: TGTGCCAGCAGCGCCCAGGGGACAGGCCATAGGGAGTTT
CDR3 protein: CASSAQGTGHREF

D gene: .
V gene: TRBV28
clone size: few
J gene: TRBJ1-1
CDR3 DNA: TGTGCCAGCAGTTTCCTCGTCTCCAACACTGAAGCTTTCTTT
CDR3 protein: CASSFLVSNTEAFF

D gene: TRBD2
V gene: TRBV12-3/TRBV12-4
clone size: once
J gene: TRBJ2-1
CDR3 DNA: TGTGCCAGCAGTCCCCAACTAGCGGGAGTCTTCCTCTTC
CDR3 protein: CASSPQLAGVFLF

D gene: TRBD1
V gene: TRBV2
clone size: .
J gene: TRBJ1-1
CDR3 DNA: TGTGCCAGCAGGGGGGGACAGGGAATGGGTGAAGCTTTCTTT
CDR3 protein: CASRGGQGMGEAFF

D gene: .
V gene: TRBV7-2
clone size: .
J gene: TRBJ1-4
CDR3 DNA: TGTGCCAGCAGCTTAAAACGGGGCTTGGGGGATGAAAAACTGTTTTTT
CDR3 protein: CASSLKRGLGDEKLFF

D gene: .
V gene: TRBV6-5
clone size: .
J gene: TRBJ1-2
CDR3 DNA: TGTGCCAGCAGTTACCTCAGGGGACCATATGGCTACACCTTC
CDR3 protein: CASSYLRGPYGYTF

D gene: .
V gene: TRBV28
clone size: once
J gene: TRBJ2-7
CDR3 DNA: TGTGCCAGCAGGAGTACAGGGACTCCTCGCTTC
CDR3 protein: CASRSTGTPRF

D gene: .
V gene: TRBV7-9
clone size: .
J gene: TRBJ2-7
CDR3 DNA: TGTGCCAGCAGCTTAGCTGGGGGACCCACGCACTTC
CDR3 protein: CASSLAGGPTHF

D gene: .
V gene: TRBV19
clone size: once
J gene: TRBJ1-1
CDR3 DNA: TGTGCCAGTAGTACCGGAACGGGGGCGAACACTGAAGCTTTCTTT
CDR3 protein: CASSTGTGANTEAFF

D gene: .
V gene: TRBV14
clone size: .
J gene: TRBJ2-2
CDR3 DNA: TGTGCCAGCAGCCAATTGACTAGGGAGCTGTTTTTT
CDR3 protein: CASSQLTRELFF

D gene: .
V gene: TRBV19
clone size: .
J gene: TRBJ2-1
CDR3 DNA: TGTGCCAGTAGTATGGGCGACTGGGGTGAGCAGTTCTTC
CDR3 protein: CASSMGDWGEQFF

D gene: .
V gene: TRBV6-5
clone size: .
J gene: TRBJ2-3
CDR3 DNA: TGTGCCAGCAGATTAACAGATACGCAGTATTTT
CDR3 protein: CASRLTDTQYF

D gene: .
V gene: TRBV27
clone size: .
J gene: TRBJ1-2
CDR3 DNA: TGTGCCAGCGGGTCGGGGGGGGCTGGCGACTATGGCTACACCTTC
CDR3 protein: CASGSGGAGDYGYTF

D gene: TRBD1
V gene: TRBV7-9
clone size: .
J gene: TRBJ1-5
CDR3 DNA: TGTGCCAGCAGCATGGGACAGGGTAGCAATCAGCCCCAGCATTTT
CDR3 protein: CASSMGQGSNQPQHF

D gene: .
V gene: TRBV19
clone size: .
J gene: TRBJ1-2
CDR3 DNA: TGTGCCGTTGCGGGCGGGGTAACTAACTATGGCTACACCTTC
CDR3 protein: CAVAGGVTNYGYTF

D gene: TRBD1
V gene: TRBV29-1
clone size: once
J gene: TRBJ2-7
CDR3 DNA: TGCAGCGTTAAGACAGGGGTCGAGCAGTACTTC
CDR3 protein: CSVKTGVEQYF

D gene: .
V gene: TRBV6-5
clone size: .
J gene: TRBJ1-3
CDR3 DNA: TGTGCCAGCGGGTCGAGACCTAGCTCTGGAAACACCATATATTTT
CDR3 protein: CASGSRPSSGNTIYF

D gene: TRBD1
V gene: TRBV7-9
clone size: .
J gene: TRBJ1-1
CDR3 DNA: TGTGCCAGCAGCTTCGTTTGGACAGGAGCTCTGAACACTGAAGCTTTCTTT
CDR3 protein: CASSFVWTGALNTEAFF

D gene: TRBD1
V gene: TRBV2
clone size: few
J gene: TRBJ1-2
CDR3 DNA: TGTGCCAGCAGTGCTAGGGACAGGGGTAACTATGGCTACACCTTC
CDR3 protein: CASSARDRGNYGYTF

D gene: TRBD1
V gene: TRBV11-2
clone size: .
J gene: TRBJ2-5
CDR3 DNA: TGTGCCAGCGCCTCAGGGGGTGTAGAGACCCAGTACTTC
CDR3 protein: CASASGGVETQYF

D gene: .
V gene: TRBV7-9
clone size: .
J gene: TRBJ2-3
CDR3 DNA: TGTGCCAGCAGCTGGGGCCACACAGATACGCAGTATTTT
CDR3 protein: CASSWGHTDTQYF

D gene: .
V gene: TRBV30
clone size: .
J gene: TRBJ1-6
CDR3 DNA: TGTGCCTGGGCTAACGGACCGGCCAAGTCGAATAATTCACCCCTCCACTTT
CDR3 protein: CAWANGPAKSNNSPLHF

D gene: .
V gene: TRBV7-9
clone size: once
J gene: TRBJ2-1
CDR3 DNA: TGTGCCAGCAGCTTACGGCAGGACATAGGAGGTGAGCAGTTCTTC
CDR3 protein: CASSLRQDIGGEQFF

D gene: TRBD1
V gene: TRBV6-2/TRBV6-3
clone size: .
J gene: TRBJ2-1
CDR3 DNA: TGTGCCAGCAGTTACAGGGCTGGCAGGGGGCCAAATGAGCAGTTCTTC
CDR3 protein: CASSYRAGRGPNEQFF

D gene: .
V gene: TRBV4-2
clone size: once
J gene: TRBJ2-1
CDR3 DNA: TGTGCCAGCAGCCAAGTTGGTAGCATTAATGAGCAGTTCTTC
CDR3 protein: CASSQVGSINEQFF

D gene: TRBD1
V gene: TRBV18
clone size: once
J gene: TRBJ1-3
CDR3 DNA: TGTGCCAGCTCAACCGCCGGGACAGGGTACTCTGGAAACACCATATATTTT
CDR3 protein: CASSTAGTGYSGNTIYF

D gene: TRBD1
V gene: TRBV15
clone size: .
J gene: TRBJ2-7
CDR3 DNA: TGTGCCACCAGCGCGACAGGGGGAAGCTCCTACGAGCAGTACTTC
CDR3 protein: CATSATGGSSYEQYF

D gene: TRBD2
V gene: TRBV10-3
clone size: .
J gene: TRBJ2-3
CDR3 DNA: TGTGCCATCAGTGAGTCGACTAGCGGGAGGGACACAGATACGCAGTATTTT
CDR3 protein: CAISESTSGRDTDTQYF

D gene: .
V gene: TRBV4-3
clone size: .
J gene: TRBJ2-5
CDR3 DNA: TGCGCCAGCAGCCAAGAAGCTTCATCGGGACTGGCGCAAGAGACCCAGTACTTC
CDR3 protein: CASSQEASSGLAQETQYF

D gene: .
V gene: TRBV4-1
clone size: .
J gene: TRBJ1-5
CDR3 DNA: TGCGCCAGCAGCCAGGGGGGAGGGCCCCAGCATTTT
CDR3 protein: CASSQGGGPQHF

D gene: .
V gene: TRBV5-1
clone size: .
J gene: TRBJ2-2
CDR3 DNA: TGCGCCAGCAGCTTGATGGCAACTACTAACACCGGGGAGCTGTTTTTT
CDR3 protein: CASSLMATTNTGELFF

D gene: TRBD2
V gene: TRBV5-4
clone size: .
J gene: TRBJ2-1
CDR3 DNA: TGTGCCAGCAGCCTGCGACTAGCGGGAGGGAGCTCCTACAATGAGCAGTTCTTC
CDR3 protein: CASSLRLAGGSSYNEQFF

D gene: .
V gene: TRBV12-3/TRBV12-4
clone size: .
J gene: TRBJ1-2
CDR3 DNA: TGTGCCAGCAGTTTGGGGGGTGGCTACACCTTC
CDR3 protein: CASSLGGGYTF

D gene: .
V gene: TRBV7-2
clone size: .
J gene: TRBJ2-7
CDR3 DNA: TGTGCCAGCAGCCCTAGGACTACGGGGGCCCACGAGCAGTACTTC
CDR3 protein: CASSPRTTGAHEQYF

D gene: .
V gene: TRBV4-2
clone size: .
J gene: TRBJ1-6
CDR3 DNA: TGTGCCAGCAGCCAAGATCGGGTGGGAGATTCACCCCTCCACTTT
CDR3 protein: CASSQDRVGDSPLHF

D gene: .
V gene: TRBV5-1
clone size: .
J gene: TRBJ1-6
CDR3 DNA: TGCGCCAGCAGCCCCCATGACAGCGGAGATTCACCCCTCCACTTT
CDR3 protein: CASSPHDSGDSPLHF

D gene: .
V gene: TRBV11-2
clone size: .
J gene: TRBJ2-7
CDR3 DNA: TGTGCCAGCAGCTCCTTCGGGTTTGCACCCTCGGGGGAGCAGTACTTC
CDR3 protein: CASSSFGFAPSGEQYF

D gene: .
V gene: TRBV28
clone size: once
J gene: TRBJ1-5
CDR3 DNA: TGTGCCAGCAGTTCACCTGACAGGTATCAGCCCCAGCATTTT
CDR3 protein: CASSSPDRYQPQHF

D gene: .
V gene: TRBV3-1/TRBV3-2
clone size: .
J gene: TRBJ1-4
CDR3 DNA: TGTGCCAGCAGCCAAGCAGGGTATTTGGAAAAACTGTTTTTT
CDR3 protein: CASSQAGYLEKLFF

D gene: .
V gene: TRBV27
clone size: .
J gene: TRBJ1-6
CDR3 DNA: TGTGCCAGCAGTCCCTACGGCTCCTATAATTCACCCCTCCACTTT
CDR3 protein: CASSPYGSYNSPLHF

D gene: TRBD2
V gene: TRBV5-1
clone size: .
J gene: TRBJ2-7
CDR3 DNA: TGCGCCAGTCATGGGGGGGACGAGCAGTACTTC
CDR3 protein: CASHGGDEQYF

D gene: .
V gene: TRBV12-5
clone size: .
J gene: TRBJ2-1
CDR3 DNA: TGTGCTAGTACCCGGGACATTACAATGACGCAGTTCTTC
CDR3 protein: CASTRDITMTQFF

D gene: .
V gene: TRBV6-5
clone size: .
J gene: TRBJ1-1
CDR3 DNA: TGTGCCAGCCGGGCTCTTGGGATGAACACTGAAGCTTTCTTT
CDR3 protein: CASRALGMNTEAFF

D gene: .
V gene: TRBV19
clone size: .
J gene: TRBJ1-6
CDR3 DNA: TGTGCCAGTAGTATACCAGGGTCGGCCCTCCACTTT
CDR3 protein: CASSIPGSALHF

D gene: .
V gene: TRBV27
clone size: .
J gene: TRBJ2-7
CDR3 DNA: TGTGCCAGCAGTCCTCGGGACACCTCCTACGAGCAGTACTTC
CDR3 protein: CASSPRDTSYEQYF